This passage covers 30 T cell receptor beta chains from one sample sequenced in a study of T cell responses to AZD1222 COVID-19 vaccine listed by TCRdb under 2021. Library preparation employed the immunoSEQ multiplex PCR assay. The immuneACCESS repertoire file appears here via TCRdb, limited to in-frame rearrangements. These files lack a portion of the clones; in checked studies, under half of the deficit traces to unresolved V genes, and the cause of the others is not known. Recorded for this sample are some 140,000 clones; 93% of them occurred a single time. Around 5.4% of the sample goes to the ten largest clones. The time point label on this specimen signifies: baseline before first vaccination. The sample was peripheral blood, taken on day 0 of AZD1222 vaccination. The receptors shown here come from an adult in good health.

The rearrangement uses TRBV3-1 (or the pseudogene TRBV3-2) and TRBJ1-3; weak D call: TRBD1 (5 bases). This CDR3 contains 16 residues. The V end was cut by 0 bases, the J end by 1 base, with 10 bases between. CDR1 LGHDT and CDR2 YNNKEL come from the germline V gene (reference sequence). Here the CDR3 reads CASSQDRDLSGNTIYF. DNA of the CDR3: TGTGCCAGCAGCCAAGACAGGGACCTTTCTGGAAACACCATATATTTT.

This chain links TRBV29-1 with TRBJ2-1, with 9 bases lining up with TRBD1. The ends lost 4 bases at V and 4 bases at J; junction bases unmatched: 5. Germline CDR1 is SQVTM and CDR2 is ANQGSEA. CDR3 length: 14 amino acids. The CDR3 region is CSVGKGTGYNEQFF. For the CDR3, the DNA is TGCAGCGTTGGGAAAGGGACAGGGTACAATGAGCAGTTCTTC.

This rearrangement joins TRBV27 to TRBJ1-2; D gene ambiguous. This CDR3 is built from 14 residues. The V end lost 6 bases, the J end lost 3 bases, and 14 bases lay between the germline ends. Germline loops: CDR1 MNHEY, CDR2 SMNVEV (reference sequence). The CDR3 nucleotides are TGTGCCAGCAGAAGTTTGACCGCTTACTATGGCTACACCTTC. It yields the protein CASRSLTAYYGYTF.

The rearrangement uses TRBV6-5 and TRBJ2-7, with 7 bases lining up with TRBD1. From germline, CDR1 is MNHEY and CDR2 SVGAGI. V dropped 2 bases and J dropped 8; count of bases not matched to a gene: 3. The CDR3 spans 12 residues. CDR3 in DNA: TGTGCCAGCAGTTACGACAGGGTCAAGCAGTACTTC. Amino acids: CASSYDRVKQYF.

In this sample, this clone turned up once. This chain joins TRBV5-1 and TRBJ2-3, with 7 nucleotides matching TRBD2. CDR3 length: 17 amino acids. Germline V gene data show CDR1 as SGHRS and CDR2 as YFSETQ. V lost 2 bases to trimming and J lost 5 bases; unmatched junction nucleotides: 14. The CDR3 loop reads CASSLSAAGGTRDTQYF. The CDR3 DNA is TGCGCCAGCAGCTTATCAGCCGCCGGGGGGACTCGAGATACGCAGTATTTT.

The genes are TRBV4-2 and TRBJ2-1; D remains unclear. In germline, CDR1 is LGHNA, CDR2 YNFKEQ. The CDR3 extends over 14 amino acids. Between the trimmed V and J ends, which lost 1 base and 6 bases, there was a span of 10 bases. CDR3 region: CASSQAGARNEQFF. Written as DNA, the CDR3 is TGTGCCAGCAGCCAAGCCGGAGCCCGCAATGAGCAGTTCTTC.

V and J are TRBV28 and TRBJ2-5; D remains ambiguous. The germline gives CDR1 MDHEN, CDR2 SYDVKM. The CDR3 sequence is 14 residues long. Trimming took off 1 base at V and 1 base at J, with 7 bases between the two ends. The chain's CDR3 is CASSLYGFQETQYF. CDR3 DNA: TGTGCCAGCAGTTTATATGGTTTCCAAGAGACCCAGTACTTC.

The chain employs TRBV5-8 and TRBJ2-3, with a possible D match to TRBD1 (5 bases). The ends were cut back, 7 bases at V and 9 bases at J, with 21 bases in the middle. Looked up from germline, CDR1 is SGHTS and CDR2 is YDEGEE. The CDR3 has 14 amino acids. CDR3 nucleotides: TGTGCCAGCGCCCAAGGGTTGGGGCGGTTAACGCAGTATTTT. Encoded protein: CASAQGLGRLTQYF.

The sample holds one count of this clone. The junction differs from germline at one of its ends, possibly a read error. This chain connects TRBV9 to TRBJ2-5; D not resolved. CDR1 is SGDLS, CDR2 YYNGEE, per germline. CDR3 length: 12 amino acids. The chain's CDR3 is CASSVDHETQYF. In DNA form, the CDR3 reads TGTGCCAGCAGCGTAGACCACGAGACCCAGTACTTC.

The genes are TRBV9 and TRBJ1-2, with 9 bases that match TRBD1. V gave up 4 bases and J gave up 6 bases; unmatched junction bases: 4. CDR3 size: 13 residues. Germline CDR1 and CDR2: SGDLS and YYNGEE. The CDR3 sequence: CASSLRTGDGYTF. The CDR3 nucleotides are TGTGCCAGCAGCTTAAGGACAGGGGATGGCTACACCTTC.

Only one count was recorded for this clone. This chain's CDR3 is CASSTGLVYGYTF. The CDR3 DNA reads TGTGCCAGCAGTACTGGACTTGTCTATGGCTACACCTTC. This chain uses TRBV6-5 with TRBJ1-2; D ambiguous. V dropped 5 bases and J dropped 4 bases, with 11 bases sitting between them. This CDR3 spans 13 amino acids. The germline CDR1 and CDR2 sequences are MNHEY and SVGAGI.

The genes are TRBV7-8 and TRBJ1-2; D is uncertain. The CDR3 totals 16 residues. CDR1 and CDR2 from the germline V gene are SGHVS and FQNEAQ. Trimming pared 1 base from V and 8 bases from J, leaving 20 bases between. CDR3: CASSLERFRTLGGYTF. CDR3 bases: TGTGCCAGCAGCTTAGAGAGGTTTAGGACTCTAGGGGGCTACACCTTC.

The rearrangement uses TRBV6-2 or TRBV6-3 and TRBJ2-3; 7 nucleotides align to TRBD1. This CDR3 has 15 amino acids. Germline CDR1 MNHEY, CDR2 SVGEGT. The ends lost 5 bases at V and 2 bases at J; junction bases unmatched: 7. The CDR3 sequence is CASSSYRGATDTQYF. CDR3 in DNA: TGTGCCAGCAGTAGCTACAGGGGAGCCACAGATACGCAGTATTTT.

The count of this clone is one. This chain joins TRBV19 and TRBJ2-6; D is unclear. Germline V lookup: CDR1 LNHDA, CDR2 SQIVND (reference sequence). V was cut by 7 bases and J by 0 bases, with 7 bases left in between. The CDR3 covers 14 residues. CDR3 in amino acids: CASTKGSGANVLTF. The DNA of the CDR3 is TGTGCCAGTACCAAAGGCTCTGGGGCCAACGTCCTGACTTTC.

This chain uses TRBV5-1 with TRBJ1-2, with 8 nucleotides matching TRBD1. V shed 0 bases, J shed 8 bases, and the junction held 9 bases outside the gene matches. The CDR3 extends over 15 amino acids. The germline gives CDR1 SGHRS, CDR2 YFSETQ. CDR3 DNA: TGCGCCAGCAGCTTGGAGTTTCCAGGGGGCAGCGGCTACACCTTC. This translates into CASSLEFPGGSGYTF.

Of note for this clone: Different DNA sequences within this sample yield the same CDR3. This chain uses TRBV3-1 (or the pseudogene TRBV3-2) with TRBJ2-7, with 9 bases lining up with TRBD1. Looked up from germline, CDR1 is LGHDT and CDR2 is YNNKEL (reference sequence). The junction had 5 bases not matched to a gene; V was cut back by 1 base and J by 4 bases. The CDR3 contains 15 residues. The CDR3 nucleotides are TGTGCCAGCAGCCAAGGCGGGACAGGGCGGTACGAGCAGTACTTC. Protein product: CASSQGGTGRYEQYF.

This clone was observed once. Here the CDR3 reads CASRWGPAGGDTEAFF. CDR3 DNA: TGTGCCAGCAGATGGGGTCCGGCAGGGGGCGACACTGAAGCTTTCTTT. V gene TRBV5-8 combines with J gene TRBJ1-1; 8 positions match TRBD1. This CDR3 has 16 residues. Trimming at V came to 5 bases and at J to 3 bases, leaving 12 bases not matched to a gene. Germline V gives CDR1 SGHTS, CDR2 YDEGEE.

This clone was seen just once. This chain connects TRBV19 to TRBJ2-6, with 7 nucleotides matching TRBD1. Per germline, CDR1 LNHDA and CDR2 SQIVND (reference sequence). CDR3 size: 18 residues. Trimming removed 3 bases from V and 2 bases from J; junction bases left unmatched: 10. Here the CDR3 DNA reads TGTGCCAGTAGTATTTTTTCAGGGGGAAAACCTGGGGCCAACGTCCTGACTTTC. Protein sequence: CASSIFSGGKPGANVLTF.

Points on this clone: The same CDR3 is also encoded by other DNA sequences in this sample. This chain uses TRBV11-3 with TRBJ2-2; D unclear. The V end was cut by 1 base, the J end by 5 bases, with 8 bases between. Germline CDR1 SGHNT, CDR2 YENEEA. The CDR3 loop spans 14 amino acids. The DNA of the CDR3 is TGTGCCAGCAGCTTAGGAAGGGTAACCGGGGAGCTGTTTTTT. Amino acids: CASSLGRVTGELFF.

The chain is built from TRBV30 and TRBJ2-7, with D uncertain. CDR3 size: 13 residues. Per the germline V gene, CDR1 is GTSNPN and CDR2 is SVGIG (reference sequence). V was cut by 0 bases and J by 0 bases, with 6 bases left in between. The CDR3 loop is CAWSVMVSYEQYF. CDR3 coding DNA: TGTGCCTGGAGTGTAATGGTCTCCTACGAGCAGTACTTC.

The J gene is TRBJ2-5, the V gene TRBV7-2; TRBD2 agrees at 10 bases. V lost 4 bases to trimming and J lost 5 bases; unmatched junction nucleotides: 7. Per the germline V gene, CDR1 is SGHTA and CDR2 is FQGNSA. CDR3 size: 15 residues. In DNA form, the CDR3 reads TGTGCCAGCAGCTCCTCTAGCGGGAGTGGTGAGACCCAGTACTTC. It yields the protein CASSSSSGSGETQYF.

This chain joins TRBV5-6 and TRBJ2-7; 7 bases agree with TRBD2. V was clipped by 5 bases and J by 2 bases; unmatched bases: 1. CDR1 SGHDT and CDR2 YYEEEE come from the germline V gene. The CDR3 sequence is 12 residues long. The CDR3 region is CASSRGAYEQYF. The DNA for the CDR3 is TGTGCCAGCAGTCGGGGGGCCTACGAGCAGTACTTC.

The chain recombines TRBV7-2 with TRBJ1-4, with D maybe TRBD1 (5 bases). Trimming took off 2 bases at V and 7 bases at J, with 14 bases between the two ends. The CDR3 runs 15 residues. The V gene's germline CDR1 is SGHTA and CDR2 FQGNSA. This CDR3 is CASSLTGTLGEKLFF. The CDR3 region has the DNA TGTGCCAGCAGCTTAACGGGGACTCTAGGTGAAAAACTGTTTTTT.

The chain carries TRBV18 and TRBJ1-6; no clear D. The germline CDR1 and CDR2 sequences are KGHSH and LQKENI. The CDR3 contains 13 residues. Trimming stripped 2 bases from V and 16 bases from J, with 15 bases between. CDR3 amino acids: CASSPELHILLHF. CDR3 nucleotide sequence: TGTGCCAGCTCACCAGAGCTCCATATACTTCTCCACTTT. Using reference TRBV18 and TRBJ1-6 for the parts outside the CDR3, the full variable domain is NAGVMQNPRHLVRRRGQEARLRCSPMKGHSHVYWYRQLPEEGLKFMVYLQKENIIDESGMPKERFSAEFPKEGPSILRIQQVVRGDSAAYFCASSPELHILLHFGNGTRLTVT.

CDR3 sequence: CASSLFRGDSLYEQYF. The CDR3 nucleotides read TGTGCCAGCAGCTTATTTAGAGGGGATTCCCTCTACGAGCAGTACTTC. The gene calls are TRBV7-2 and TRBJ2-7; D possibly matches TRBD1 or TRBD2 (5 bases each). There are 16 residues in the CDR3. From germline, CDR1 is SGHTA and CDR2 FQGNSA. Trimming removed 2 bases at V and 3 bases at J, with 17 bases between.

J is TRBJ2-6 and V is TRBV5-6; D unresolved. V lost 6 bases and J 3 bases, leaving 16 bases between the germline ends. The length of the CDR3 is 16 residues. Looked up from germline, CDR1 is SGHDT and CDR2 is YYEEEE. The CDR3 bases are TGTGCCAGCACCTTAGCAGAATCAGGTGGGGCCAACGTCCTGACTTTC. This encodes CASTLAESGGANVLTF.

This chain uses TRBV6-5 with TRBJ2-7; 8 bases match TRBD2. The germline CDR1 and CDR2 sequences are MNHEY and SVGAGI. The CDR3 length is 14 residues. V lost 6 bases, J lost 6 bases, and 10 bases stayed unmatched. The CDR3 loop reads CASSRSGMGSEQYF. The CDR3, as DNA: TGTGCCAGCAGCCGTAGCGGGATGGGGTCCGAGCAGTACTTC.

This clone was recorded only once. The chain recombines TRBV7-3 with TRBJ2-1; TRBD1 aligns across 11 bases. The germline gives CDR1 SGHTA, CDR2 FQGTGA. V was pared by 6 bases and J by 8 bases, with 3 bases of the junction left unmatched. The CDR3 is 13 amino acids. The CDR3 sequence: CASSRTGGDEQFF. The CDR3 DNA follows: TGTGCCAGCAGTCGGACAGGGGGCGATGAGCAGTTCTTC. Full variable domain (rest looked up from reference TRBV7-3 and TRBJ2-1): GAGVSQTPSNKVTEKGKYVELRCDPISGHTALYWYRQSLGQGPEFLIYFQGTGAADDSGLPNDRFFAVRPEGSVSTLKIQRTERGDSAVYLCASSRTGGDEQFFGPGTRLTVL.

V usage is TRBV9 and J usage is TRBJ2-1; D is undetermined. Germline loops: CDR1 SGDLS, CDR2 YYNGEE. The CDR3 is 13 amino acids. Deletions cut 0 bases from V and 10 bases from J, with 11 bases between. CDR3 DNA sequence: TGTGCCAGCAGCGTAGCCTTGGCATCCGAGCAGTTCTTC. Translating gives CASSVALASEQFF.

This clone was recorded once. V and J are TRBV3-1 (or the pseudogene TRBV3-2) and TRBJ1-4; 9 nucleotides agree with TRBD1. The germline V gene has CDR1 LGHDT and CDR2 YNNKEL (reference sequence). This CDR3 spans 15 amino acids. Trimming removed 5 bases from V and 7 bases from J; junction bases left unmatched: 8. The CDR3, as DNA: TGTGCCAGCAGCGTTGGGACAGGGCACAGTGAAAAACTGTTTTTT. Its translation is CASSVGTGHSEKLFF.